These T cell receptor beta chains were read from a single sample in a study of control samples from healthy donors and cancer patients. Profiling relied on immunoSEQ multiplex PCR, and the TCRdb table lists in-frame clones only, not all of them. The sample shows around 110,000 clones, around 89% of them seen only once. Sequenced material: blood. These receptors all stem from a woman aged 70-85 years in good health. CDR3s include the opening cysteine and the closing phenylalanine or tryptophan. A D gene is named only where the DNA matches it firmly. Clone size is not always given. Where it is, it says once, few, many or a class for expanded clones.

cdr3_nt cdr3_aa v_call clone_size j_call d_call
TGTGCCAGCAGCGCCCGCGGGACAGGGGTTTGGAATGAGCAGTTCTTC CASSARGTGVWNEQFF TRBV11-3 few TRBJ2-1 TRBD1
TGCGCCAGCAGCTGGGTAGCAGGGGGTGGCACCGGGGAGCTGTTTTTT CASSWVAGGGTGELFF TRBV4-1 - TRBJ2-2 TRBD1
TGTGCCAGCAGTTACTCCGCGGGGGCGAACACCGGGGAGCTGTTTTTT CASSYSAGANTGELFF TRBV6-5 - TRBJ2-2 TRBD2
TGTGCCAGCAGCTTAGGCGGGGAATCCTCTAACTATGGCTACACCTTC CASSLGGESSNYGYTF TRBV7-2 - TRBJ1-2 -
TGTGCCAGCAGCTTAGACGGGAGGGAATCCTACGAGCAGTACTTC CASSLDGRESYEQYF TRBV11-2 - TRBJ2-7 TRBD2
TGTGCCAGCAGGAGCGGGGGGGCCGGAGATACGCAGTATTTT CASRSGGAGDTQYF TRBV7-8 - TRBJ2-3 TRBD2
TGTGCCAGCAGCTTAACTAGCGGCGCCGTCGAGCAGTACTTC CASSLTSGAVEQYF TRBV7-3 - TRBJ2-7 -
TGTGCCAGCAGTCCCGGCCAGAATGAGCAGTTCTTC CASSPGQNEQFF TRBV12-3/TRBV12-4 few TRBJ2-1 -
TGTGCCAGCAGTTGGGGACGGCGCTACGAGCAGTACTTC CASSWGRRYEQYF TRBV5-6 - TRBJ2-7 -
TGTGCCACTAGTGTACTCTTGGGGACCGGGGAGCTGTTTTTT CATSVLLGTGELFF TRBV6-4 - TRBJ2-2 -
TGTGCCACCAGTGACGGTTTGAACACTGAAGCTTTCTTT CATSDGLNTEAFF TRBV24-1 - TRBJ1-1 -
TGTGCCAGCAGTTTACAGAGCGGGGGTCCCTACGAGCAGTACTTC CASSLQSGGPYEQYF TRBV27 - TRBJ2-7 TRBD2
TGTGCCAGTAGTATCGGCAGGGGGAGTTTTACTGAAGCTTTCTTT CASSIGRGSFTEAFF TRBV19 - TRBJ1-1 TRBD1
TGCGCCAGCAGCTTACTCGCGGGGGGCGGGGACAATGAGCAGTTCTTC CASSLLAGGGDNEQFF TRBV5-1 - TRBJ2-1 TRBD2
TGCGCCAGCAGCCTCCCGACCTGGGGGTCCTACGAGCAGTACTTC CASSLPTWGSYEQYF TRBV4-3 - TRBJ2-7 -
TGTGCCAGCAGCTTAGAGGCAGGGGGCTACAATGAGCAGTTCTTC CASSLEAGGYNEQFF TRBV11-2 - TRBJ2-1 TRBD1
TGTGCCAGCAGCTTAGTGAGAGGCTCGGACGGGCCCCAGCATTTT CASSLVRGSDGPQHF TRBV7-8 - TRBJ1-5 -
TGCGCCAGCAGCCAAGATCTGAGACAGGAGAGAGAAGCTTTCTTT CASSQDLRQEREAFF TRBV4-3 - TRBJ1-1 -
TGTGCCAGCAGCAAAGCGACGAAAGCTTTCTTT CASSKATKAFF TRBV21-1 few TRBJ1-1 -
TGTGCCAGCAGTTTGACAGGCGGCTACACCTTC CASSLTGGYTF TRBV27 - TRBJ1-2 -
TGTGCCAGCAGTGAAGCGCTTCAGAGGGGGAATGAGCAGTTCTTC CASSEALQRGNEQFF TRBV2 - TRBJ2-1 -
TGTGCCAGCTTACGACAGCCAGGCTACGAGCAGTACTTC CASLRQPGYEQYF TRBV2 - TRBJ2-7 -
TGTGCCAGCAGCCAATCCGGCAGGGGGGCTCCCACCGGGGAGCTGTTTTTT CASSQSGRGAPTGELFF TRBV16 - TRBJ2-2 -
TGTGCCAGTACGACAGGGGGCGAGGGCATTAATTCACCCCTCCACTTT CASTTGGEGINSPLHF TRBV19 - TRBJ1-6 TRBD1
TGTGCCAGCTCACCAGAGACAGGGAGGGACCAGCCCCAGCATTTT CASSPETGRDQPQHF TRBV18 - TRBJ1-5 TRBD1
TGTGCCAGCAGTTACCTGGCGGCAAATTCACCCCTCCACTTT CASSYLAANSPLHF TRBV6-2/TRBV6-3 few TRBJ1-6 -